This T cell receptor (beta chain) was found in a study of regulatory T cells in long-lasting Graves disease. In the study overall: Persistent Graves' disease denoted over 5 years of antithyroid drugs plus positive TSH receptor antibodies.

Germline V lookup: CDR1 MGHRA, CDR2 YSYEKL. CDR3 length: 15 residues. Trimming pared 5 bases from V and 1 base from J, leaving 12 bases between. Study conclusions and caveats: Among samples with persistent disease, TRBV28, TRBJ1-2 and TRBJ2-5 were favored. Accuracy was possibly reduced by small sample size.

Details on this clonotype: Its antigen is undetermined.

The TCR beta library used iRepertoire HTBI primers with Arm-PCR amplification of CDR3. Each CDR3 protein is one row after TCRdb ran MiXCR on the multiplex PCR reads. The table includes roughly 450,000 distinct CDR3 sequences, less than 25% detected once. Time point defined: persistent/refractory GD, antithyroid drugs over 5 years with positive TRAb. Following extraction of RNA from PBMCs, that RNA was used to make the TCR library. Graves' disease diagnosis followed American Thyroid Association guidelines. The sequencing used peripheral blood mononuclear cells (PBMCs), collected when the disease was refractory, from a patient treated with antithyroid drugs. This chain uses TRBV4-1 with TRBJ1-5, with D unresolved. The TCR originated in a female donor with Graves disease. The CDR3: CASSSYSGSNQPQHF. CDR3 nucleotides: TGCGCCAGCAGCTCATACTCCGGGAGCAATCAGCCCCAGCATTTT.